Shown below are 27 T cell receptor beta chains from a single sample sequenced in a study of T-cell memory formation after mild COVID-19. TCRdb itself ran the 5' RACE reads through MiXCR, one entry per CDR3 protein. The sample records some 150,000 distinct CDR3 sequences, 5.5% to 7% being singletons. The sequenced sample was PBMCs or a T cell subset sorted from them (not recorded which). These receptors all stem from an adult woman who had mild COVID-19 (a few samples of this study predate the infection). Cell type and time point are not known.

DNA of the CDR3: TGTGCCAGCAGCCCCCTGAAAGGGGGAGGTGGGACAGATACGCAGTATTTT. This encodes CASSPLKGGGGTDTQYF. This sequence joins TRBV7-9 and TRBJ2-3, with D perhaps TRBD1 or TRBD2 (6 bases each). Per the germline V gene, CDR1 is SEHNR and CDR2 is FQNEAQ (reference sequence). The CDR3 sequence is 17 residues long. The V gene lost 5 bases and the J gene lost 3 bases, with 21 bases spanning the gap.

This clonotype was found many times. The chain couples TRBV6-5 to TRBJ2-7; D gene uncertain. With 6 bases removed from V and 3 bases from J, the gap between germline ends came to 9 bases. Germline assignment: CDR1 MNHEY and CDR2 SVGAGI. The CDR3 length is 12 residues. The CDR3 DNA reads TGTGCCAGCAGGGGCAGTTACTACGAGCAGTACTTC. It is translated as CASRGSYYEQYF.

This clonotype showed up just a few times. The rearrangement uses TRBV6-5 and TRBJ2-3, with unresolved D. Trimming pared 2 bases from V and 5 bases from J, leaving 17 bases between. Per the germline V gene, CDR1 is MNHEY and CDR2 is SVGAGI. The CDR3 sequence is 16 residues long. Written as DNA, the CDR3 is TGTGCCAGCAGTTACATGGGCGGCCGAGGTAGAGATACGCAGTATTTT. Translating it yields CASSYMGGRGRDTQYF.

This clonotype was observed a handful of times. This chain connects TRBV29-1 to TRBJ2-1; 10 nucleotides align to TRBD1. In germline, CDR1 is SQVTM, CDR2 ANQGSEA. The CDR3 is 15 residues long. After removal of 6 bases from V and 9 bases from J, the junction contained 14 bases not matched to a gene. The CDR3 DNA follows: TGCAGCGTCCACGTGACAGGGGGCGCCTCGGGTGAGCAGTTCTTC. Protein sequence: CSVHVTGGASGEQFF.

This clonotype was seen many times. The rearrangement uses TRBV20-1 and TRBJ2-3, with D tentatively TRBD1 (7 bases). Trimming left V 0 bases short and J 3 bases short, with 19 bases between. The CDR3 length is 17 residues. The germline V gene has CDR1 DFQATT and CDR2 SNEGSKA (reference sequence). Written as DNA, the CDR3 is TGCAGTGCTAGAGATCACGGAGGGGGCGCGAGGACAGATACGCAGTATTTT. It encodes CSARDHGGGARTDTQYF.

There are many counts of this clonotype. The V call is TRBV12-3 or TRBV12-4, the J call TRBJ2-1; no clear D gene. Between the trimmed V and J ends, which lost 8 bases and 4 bases, there was a span of 18 bases. This CDR3 comprises 15 residues. CDR3: CASVPYGRGYNEQFF. CDR3 coding DNA: TGTGCCAGCGTCCCCTACGGCAGAGGATACAATGAGCAGTTCTTC.

Many counts were recorded for this clonotype. The chain uses TRBV4-3 and TRBJ2-7; no clear D. CDR3 length: 14 amino acids. Trimming cost V 1 base and J 3 bases, with 10 bases left between them. Germline V gives CDR1 LGHNA, CDR2 YSLEER. For the CDR3, the DNA is TGCGCCAGCAGCCAAGCGGCCCCGGGCTACGAGCAGTACTTC. Protein product: CASSQAAPGYEQYF.

This clonotype was observed a few times. The chain couples TRBV7-2 to TRBJ1-3, with a tentative D call TRBD1 (5 bases). This CDR3 region has 17 residues. Trimming took off 2 bases at V and 4 bases at J, with 18 bases between the two ends. Germline-derived CDR1 and CDR2 are SGHTA and FQGNSA. CDR3 bases: TGTGCCAGCAGCTTAACCCCGTGGAGGGGAGCCGGAAACACCATATATTTT. Protein: CASSLTPWRGAGNTIYF.

There are a few counts of this clonotype. This chain connects TRBV29-1 to TRBJ1-2, with TRBD1 as a possible D gene (6 bases). Trimming pared 7 bases from V and 2 bases from J, leaving 11 bases between. The CDR3 has 12 amino acids. The V gene's germline CDR1 is SQVTM and CDR2 ANQGSEA. DNA of the CDR3: TGCAGCGCAGGACAGAGGAACTATGGCTACACCTTC. Its protein is CSAGQRNYGYTF.

This clonotype was picked up a small number of times. V usage is TRBV11-2 and J usage is TRBJ2-7; 9 positions match TRBD1. With 8 bases clipped from V and 4 bases from J, the junction kept 9 bases outside the gene matches. The CDR3 spans 14 residues. CDR1 and CDR2 from the germline V gene are SGHAT and FQNNGV. The DNA for the CDR3 is TGTGCCAGCCACACCTGGGGACAGGGTTACGAGCAGTACTTC. Encoded protein: CASHTWGQGYEQYF.

In DNA, the CDR3 is TGTGCCAGCAGCTTGTCTTATGACAGGGCTGTTACAGATACGCAGTATTTT. This gives the protein CASSLSYDRAVTDTQYF. The genes are TRBV7-2 and TRBJ2-3, with 7 bases that match TRBD1. V trimming: 3 bases; J trimming: 3 bases; junction bases outside the gene matches: 12. CDR3 length equals 17 residues. Germline loops: CDR1 SGHTA, CDR2 FQGNSA. Full variable domain (rest looked up from reference TRBV7-2 and TRBJ2-3): GAGVSQSPSNKVTEKGKDVELRCDPISGHTALYWYRQSLGQGLEFLIYFQGNSAPDKSGLPSDRFSAERTGGSVSTLTIQRTQQEDSAVYLCASSLSYDRAVTDTQYFGPGTRLTVL.

This clonotype was recorded many times. The V and J genes are TRBV20-1 and TRBJ2-7; TRBD2 matches at 10 bases. The V gene's germline CDR1 is DFQATT and CDR2 SNEGSKA (reference sequence). The junction had 5 bases not matched to a gene; V was cut back by 5 bases and J by 7 bases. The CDR3 sequence is 12 residues long. CDR3: CSAVAGGTEQYF. As DNA, the CDR3 is TGCAGTGCTGTAGCGGGGGGAACGGAGCAGTACTTC.

This clonotype has at least ten counts. The genes are TRBV5-6 and TRBJ2-6; 7 nucleotides agree with TRBD1. The V and J ends lost 1 base and 2 bases, in that order; junction bases with no gene match: 3. In germline, CDR1 is SGHDT, CDR2 YYEEEE. CDR3 length equals 16 residues. The CDR3 DNA sequence: TGTGCCAGCAGCTTGAACAGGGGAGCTGGGGCCAACGTCCTGACTTTC. Protein sequence: CASSLNRGAGANVLTF.

In its sample, this clonotype was seen a few times. The chain recombines TRBV7-2 with TRBJ2-7, with 9 bases lining up with TRBD1. The germline gives CDR1 SGHTA, CDR2 FQGNSA. The CDR3 is made up of 14 amino acids. J lost 6 bases, V lost 2 bases, and 5 bases had no gene match. CDR3 in DNA: TGTGCCAGCAGCTTACGGGGACAGGGTAGCGAGCAGTACTTC. This encodes CASSLRGQGSEQYF.

The rearrangement joins TRBV9 to TRBJ2-3; TRBD2 agrees at 13 bases. CDR3 length: 18 residues. Germline loops: CDR1 SGDLS, CDR2 YYNGEE. The trim removed 5 bases at V and 2 bases at J, leaving 11 bases unmatched. CDR3 nucleotide sequence: TGTGCCAGCAGTTCCCTTGGGGGACTAGCGGGAAACACAGATACGCAGTATTTT. This codes for CASSSLGGLAGNTDTQYF.

A few counts support this clonotype. This chain uses TRBV19 with TRBJ2-7, with 10 bases aligning to TRBD1. V lost 9 bases and J lost 0; bases outside the gene matches: 11. The CDR3 extends over 16 amino acids. Looked up from germline, CDR1 is LNHDA and CDR2 is SQIVND (reference sequence). CDR3 region: CARMDPRDRGSYEQYF. CDR3 sequence (DNA): TGTGCCAGAATGGACCCGCGGGACAGGGGCTCCTACGAGCAGTACTTC.

This clonotype was picked up many times. The genes are TRBV7-9 and TRBJ2-1, with D possibly being TRBD1 (6 bases). Trimming pared 1 base from V and 8 bases from J, leaving 21 bases between. This CDR3 is built from 17 residues. The germline V gene has CDR1 SEHNR and CDR2 FQNEAQ (reference sequence). In DNA form, the CDR3 reads TGTGCCAGCAGCTTAGTGGTCAGGGGAAAGGGGTTGGATGAGCAGTTCTTC. Translated: CASSLVVRGKGLDEQFF.

This clonotype was picked up a small number of times. The V call is TRBV7-2, the J call TRBJ2-3; the D is unclear. CDR1 is SGHTA, CDR2 FQGNSA, per germline. This CDR3 spans 12 amino acids. V lost 5 bases, J lost 8 bases, and 11 bases lay in between. CDR3 coding DNA: TGTGCCAGCAGCCCGGACCGTTCTACGCAGTATTTT. It translates to CASSPDRSTQYF. Filled out from reference TRBV7-2 and TRBJ2-3, the complete variable domain reads GAGVSQSPSNKVTEKGKDVELRCDPISGHTALYWYRQSLGQGLEFLIYFQGNSAPDKSGLPSDRFSAERTGGSVSTLTIQRTQQEDSAVYLCASSPDRSTQYFGPGTRLTVL.

The chain links TRBV2 to TRBJ2-1, with TRBD2 matching 11 bases. The CDR3 runs 16 residues. J gave up 9 bases and V 1 base, and 8 bases lay outside the gene matches. Germline V lookup: CDR1 SNHLY, CDR2 FYNNEI. CDR3 sequence: CASSEGKLAGVGEQFF. The CDR3 nucleotides read TGTGCCAGCAGTGAAGGAAAACTAGCGGGAGTGGGTGAGCAGTTCTTC. Together with reference TRBV2 and TRBJ2-1, the CDR3 gives the full variable domain: EPEVTQTPSHQVTQMGQEVILRCVPISNHLYFYWYRQILGQKVEFLVSFYNNEISEKSEIFDDQFSVERPDGSNFTLKIRSTKLEDSAMYFCASSEGKLAGVGEQFFGPGTRLTVL.

This clonotype was seen only a few times. This sequence joins TRBV29-1 and TRBJ2-5, with D perhaps matching TRBD2 (6 bases). The CDR3 length is 16 residues. V lost 6 bases and J 2 bases, leaving 22 bases between the germline ends. The germline CDR1 and CDR2 sequences are SQVTM and ANQGSEA. CDR3 sequence reads: CSVSLPLGGPQETQYF. The CDR3 nucleotides are TGCAGCGTGTCCCTCCCTTTGGGGGGACCTCAAGAGACCCAGTACTTC.

The chain has TRBV12-3 or TRBV12-4 and TRBJ1-1, with a weak D call TRBD1 (6 bases). The CDR3 sequence is 14 residues long. Trimming left V 3 bases short and J 5 bases short, with 13 bases between. The DNA for the CDR3 is TGTGCCAGCAGTTTTCGGGGGGCGAGTACTGAAGCTTTCTTT. Encoded protein: CASSFRGASTEAFF.

The genes are TRBV7-2 and TRBJ1-1; D unresolved. This CDR3 region has 17 residues. V was shortened by 0 bases and J by 4 bases, with 18 bases between the two germline ends. Germline loops: CDR1 SGHTA, CDR2 FQGNSA. The CDR3 sequence: CASSLALWTTAATEAFF. The CDR3, as DNA: TGTGCCAGCAGCTTAGCCCTTTGGACCACCGCCGCCACTGAAGCTTTCTTT.

J is TRBJ2-1 and V is TRBV27, with TRBD2 matching over 7 bases. Germline loops: CDR1 MNHEY, CDR2 SMNVEV (reference sequence). Unmatched junction bases numbered 4, after V lost 6 bases and J lost 5 bases. The CDR3 is 13 residues long. The CDR3 is CASSRRGNNEQFF. The CDR3 DNA reads as TGTGCCAGCAGCCGGCGGGGGAACAATGAGCAGTTCTTC.

The rearrangement uses TRBV9 and TRBJ1-1, with D unclear. Germline V CDR1 and CDR2: SGDLS, YYNGEE. The length of the CDR3 is 15 residues. V was cut by 2 bases and J by 1 base, with 12 bases left in between. Here the CDR3 reads CASSVDLRQNTEAFF. DNA of the CDR3: TGTGCCAGCAGCGTGGACCTACGGCAGAACACTGAAGCTTTCTTT.

The chain combines TRBV15 with TRBJ2-1; D possibly matches TRBD1 or TRBD2 (7 bases each). CDR1 is LNHNV and CDR2 is YYDKDF in the germline V gene (reference sequence). With 8 bases removed from V and 5 bases from J, the gap between germline ends came to 16 bases. CDR3 length equals 14 residues. Written as DNA, the CDR3 is TGTGCCACCGCCTCAGGGGGGGGGAACAATGAGCAGTTCTTC. Translating it yields CATASGGGNNEQFF.

The sample holds a few counts of this clonotype. The genes are TRBV6-1 and TRBJ1-2; D not resolved. V lost 10 bases to trimming and J lost 10 bases, with 28 bases between them. This CDR3 is 15 amino acids long. Germline V gene data show CDR1 as MNHNS and CDR2 as SASEGT. The CDR3 coding sequence is TGTGCCACCGCTGTGGGCCTTTTGGCCGAAAACTACTACACCTTC. Translation: CATAVGLLAENYYTF.

This clonotype turned up a few times. V gene TRBV7-9 combines with J gene TRBJ1-2; D unclear. The CDR3 contains 15 residues. Germline loops: CDR1 SEHNR, CDR2 FQNEAQ (reference sequence). Trimming stripped 1 base from V and 2 bases from J, with 11 bases between. Written as DNA, the CDR3 is TGTGCCAGCAGCTTAGAAGGAAGTGCGAACTATGGCTACACCTTC. As protein: CASSLEGSANYGYTF.